The rows below give T cell receptor beta chains drawn from one sample of a study of cytomegalovirus exposure and HLA in healthy donors. The data were produced by immunoSEQ multiplex PCR, yet TCRdb's version contains in-frame clones alone and is incomplete. The data contain around 150,000 clones, roughly 85% of them singletons. The sample comprised PBMCs. The receptor source for this set is a man between 18 and 35 years old in good health and CMV-seropositive. Both conserved end residues are part of each CDR3. D genes are given only for firm matches. Some rows have no size entry. The others give once, few or many, or a class for an expanded clone.

v_gene: TRBV5-5; abundance: NA; d_gene: TRBD1; j_gene: TRBJ1-5; CDR3nt: TGTGCCAGCAGCCCCCAGCCTGGACAGGGGTTTCAGCCCCAGCATTTT; CDR3aa: CASSPQPGQGFQPQHF
v_gene: TRBV7-2; abundance: NA; d_gene: NA; j_gene: TRBJ2-7; CDR3nt: TGTGCCAGCAGCTTTCACTACGAGCAGTACTTC; CDR3aa: CASSFHYEQYF
v_gene: TRBV18; abundance: NA; d_gene: NA; j_gene: TRBJ1-4; CDR3nt: TGTGCCAGCTCATCAGATGAAAAACTGTTTTTT; CDR3aa: CASSSDEKLFF
v_gene: TRBV5-4; abundance: NA; d_gene: NA; j_gene: TRBJ1-1; CDR3nt: TGTGCCAGCAGCTTTGGGGAGATGAACACTGAAGCTTTCTTT; CDR3aa: CASSFGEMNTEAFF
v_gene: TRBV29-1; abundance: NA; d_gene: TRBD1; j_gene: TRBJ1-2; CDR3nt: TGCAGCGTGGAGACAGGGAGCAACTATGGCTACACCTTC; CDR3aa: CSVETGSNYGYTF
v_gene: TRBV10-2; abundance: NA; d_gene: NA; j_gene: TRBJ2-5; CDR3nt: TGCGCCAGCAGTGATTCACAGGGCCTTGAGGAGACCCAGTACTTC; CDR3aa: CASSDSQGLEETQYF
v_gene: TRBV27; abundance: NA; d_gene: NA; j_gene: TRBJ1-1; CDR3nt: TGTGCCAGCAGTTCAGGTGGAACTGAAGCTTTCTTT; CDR3aa: CASSSGGTEAFF
v_gene: TRBV27; abundance: once; d_gene: NA; j_gene: TRBJ2-2; CDR3nt: TGTGCCAGCAGTTTGTCAGCCGGCGGCGGCACCGGGGAGCTGTTTTTT; CDR3aa: CASSLSAGGGTGELFF
v_gene: TRBV19; abundance: NA; d_gene: NA; j_gene: TRBJ1-2; CDR3nt: TGTGCGCAGGGGAACTATGGCTACACCTTC; CDR3aa: CAQGNYGYTF
v_gene: TRBV6-5; abundance: NA; d_gene: TRBD2; j_gene: TRBJ2-1; CDR3nt: TGTGCCAGCAGTCCTACTAGCGGGGGGGCCCATGAGCAGTTCTTC; CDR3aa: CASSPTSGGAHEQFF
v_gene: TRBV5-5; abundance: NA; d_gene: NA; j_gene: TRBJ2-7; CDR3nt: TGTGCCAGCAGAGCCGGGACACTCTCCTACGAGCAGTACTTC; CDR3aa: CASRAGTLSYEQYF
v_gene: TRBV6-1; abundance: NA; d_gene: NA; j_gene: TRBJ1-5; CDR3nt: TGTGCCAGCAGCCTGGACAGTCTTAGCAATCAGCCCCAGCATTTT; CDR3aa: CASSLDSLSNQPQHF
v_gene: TRBV29-1; abundance: NA; d_gene: NA; j_gene: TRBJ1-1; CDR3nt: TGCAGCGTTGGAGGGAGCACTGAAGCTTTCTTT; CDR3aa: CSVGGSTEAFF
v_gene: TRBV11-2; abundance: NA; d_gene: NA; j_gene: TRBJ1-5; CDR3nt: TGTGCCAGCAGCTTAGACGTGTATCAGCCCCAGCATTTT; CDR3aa: CASSLDVYQPQHF
v_gene: TRBV10-3; abundance: NA; d_gene: NA; j_gene: TRBJ2-2; CDR3nt: TGTGCCATCAGCGCAGACAGCGACAACACCGGGGAGCTGTTTTTT; CDR3aa: CAISADSDNTGELFF
v_gene: TRBV27; abundance: NA; d_gene: NA; j_gene: TRBJ1-1; CDR3nt: TGTGCCAGCACCGCTACAGGGTCTGAAGCTTTCTTT; CDR3aa: CASTATGSEAFF
v_gene: TRBV20-1; abundance: NA; d_gene: TRBD1; j_gene: TRBJ1-2; CDR3nt: TGCAGTGCTCAGGGGGGACACGGCTACACCTTC; CDR3aa: CSAQGGHGYTF
v_gene: TRBV18; abundance: NA; d_gene: NA; j_gene: TRBJ1-1; CDR3nt: TGTGCCAGCTCACCAGGGGAGATGAACACTGAAGCTTTCTTT; CDR3aa: CASSPGEMNTEAFF
v_gene: TRBV7-3; abundance: once; d_gene: NA; j_gene: TRBJ2-7; CDR3nt: TGTGCCAGCAGCTTAAAATCCCCCGGGGGAATCGTCTCCTACGAGCAGTACTTC; CDR3aa: CASSLKSPGGIVSYEQYF
v_gene: TRBV19; abundance: once; d_gene: TRBD1; j_gene: TRBJ2-6; CDR3nt: TGTGCCAGTACCGGGACAGGGACCTCTGGGGCCAACGTCCTGACTTTC; CDR3aa: CASTGTGTSGANVLTF
v_gene: TRBV19; abundance: NA; d_gene: TRBD2; j_gene: TRBJ2-7; CDR3nt: TGTGCCAGCAGGACGGGACTAGCGTCCGAGCAGTACTTC; CDR3aa: CASRTGLASEQYF
v_gene: TRBV4-2; abundance: NA; d_gene: TRBD2; j_gene: TRBJ2-5; CDR3nt: TGTGCCAGCAGCCAAGTTGGGGGGGGGCAAGAGACCCAGTACTTC; CDR3aa: CASSQVGGGQETQYF
v_gene: TRBV2; abundance: NA; d_gene: TRBD2; j_gene: TRBJ2-5; CDR3nt: TGTGCCAGCAGGGGACTAGCGGGGGGCCAAGGGAGGACCCAGTACTTC; CDR3aa: CASRGLAGGQGRTQYF
v_gene: TRBV6-5; abundance: NA; d_gene: NA; j_gene: TRBJ1-1; CDR3nt: TGTGCCAGCAGTACAGGGTCATCTGAAGCTTTCTTT; CDR3aa: CASSTGSSEAFF
v_gene: TRBV11-2; abundance: NA; d_gene: NA; j_gene: TRBJ2-7; CDR3nt: TGTGCCAGCAGTAATCCGGGACAAGGCGAGCAGTACTTC; CDR3aa: CASSNPGQGEQYF
v_gene: TRBV7-3; abundance: NA; d_gene: NA; j_gene: TRBJ2-3; CDR3nt: TGTGCCAGCAGCCGACAGATCACAGATACGCAGTATTTT; CDR3aa: CASSRQITDTQYF
v_gene: TRBV4-3; abundance: few; d_gene: NA; j_gene: TRBJ1-1; CDR3nt: TGCGCCAGCAGCCAAGCCCGGGTGGCTGAAGCTTTCTTT; CDR3aa: CASSQARVAEAFF
v_gene: TRBV7-9; abundance: NA; d_gene: TRBD2; j_gene: TRBJ2-7; CDR3nt: TGTGCCAGCGGGGAGGGGTACGAGCAGTACTTC; CDR3aa: CASGEGYEQYF
v_gene: TRBV19; abundance: NA; d_gene: TRBD2; j_gene: TRBJ2-1; CDR3nt: TGTGCCAGTAGTACAAATCTAGCGGGGGCGCACGAGCAGTTCTTC; CDR3aa: CASSTNLAGAHEQFF
v_gene: TRBV14; abundance: NA; d_gene: TRBD1; j_gene: TRBJ2-7; CDR3nt: TGTGCCAGCAGCCTGAGGAACAGGGGTCATAGCTCCTACGAGCAGTACTTC; CDR3aa: CASSLRNRGHSSYEQYF
v_gene: TRBV2; abundance: NA; d_gene: TRBD1; j_gene: TRBJ1-4; CDR3nt: TGTGCCAGCAGTGAGGACAGGGAACTTTTAGAAAAACTGTTTTTT; CDR3aa: CASSEDRELLEKLFF
v_gene: TRBV10-1; abundance: NA; d_gene: TRBD1; j_gene: TRBJ2-7; CDR3nt: TGCGCCAGCAGTGATGGTCGGGACAGGGTGACGGCCCCCGCCGAGCAGTACTTC; CDR3aa: CASSDGRDRVTAPAEQYF
v_gene: TRBV6-5; abundance: NA; d_gene: TRBD2; j_gene: TRBJ2-5; CDR3nt: TGTGCCAGCAGTCTAGCGGGGGCACAAGAGACCCAGTACTTC; CDR3aa: CASSLAGAQETQYF
v_gene: TRBV7-2; abundance: NA; d_gene: TRBD1; j_gene: TRBJ1-1; CDR3nt: TGTGCCAGCAGCCGGGGGACAGAACGAACTGAAGCTTTCTTT; CDR3aa: CASSRGTERTEAFF